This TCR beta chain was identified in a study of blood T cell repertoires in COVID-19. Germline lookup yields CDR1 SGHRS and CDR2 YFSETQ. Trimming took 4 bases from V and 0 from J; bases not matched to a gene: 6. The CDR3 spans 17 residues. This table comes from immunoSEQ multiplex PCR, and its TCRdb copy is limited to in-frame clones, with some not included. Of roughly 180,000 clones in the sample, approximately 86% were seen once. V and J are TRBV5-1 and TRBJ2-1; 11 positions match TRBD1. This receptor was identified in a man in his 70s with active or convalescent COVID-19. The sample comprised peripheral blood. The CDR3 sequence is CASSRTGGRSSYNEQFF. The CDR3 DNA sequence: TGCGCCAGCAGCCGGACAGGGGGCCGCAGCTCCTACAATGAGCAGTTCTTC.